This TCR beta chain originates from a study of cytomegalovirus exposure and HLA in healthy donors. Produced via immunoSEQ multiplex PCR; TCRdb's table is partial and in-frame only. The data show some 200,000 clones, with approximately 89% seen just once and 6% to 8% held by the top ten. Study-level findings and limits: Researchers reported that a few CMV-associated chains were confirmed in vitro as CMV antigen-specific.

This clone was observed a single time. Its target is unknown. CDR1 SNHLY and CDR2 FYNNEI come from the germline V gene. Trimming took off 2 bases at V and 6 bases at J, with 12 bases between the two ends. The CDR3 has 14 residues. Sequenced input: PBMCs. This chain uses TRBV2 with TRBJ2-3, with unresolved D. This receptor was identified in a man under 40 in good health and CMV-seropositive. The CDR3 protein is CASSELDPTDTQYF. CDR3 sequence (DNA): TGTGCCAGCAGTGAACTAGACCCAACCGATACGCAGTATTTT.